This TCR beta chain was sequenced for a study of shared clonotypes between healthy human individuals. About the study: CD4 naive and CD4 memory each took three plates per donor, while CD8 naive took two and CD8 memory one. Whole-study results and caveats: The sole specimen, blood, was sampled, and tissue repertoires likely differ. Sequencing depth was a factor that was expected to affect clonotype sharing among donors.

Regarding this clone: As yet, its antigen is unknown.

Clones were read by immunoSEQ multiplex PCR, and TCRdb kept only the in-frame ones, dropping some. Of hundreds of thousands of clones listed, 90% to 96% are singletons. The CDR3 extends over 13 amino acids. After removal of 6 bases from V and 1 base from J, the junction contained 2 bases not matched to a gene. Germline V CDR1 and CDR2: SGHTA, FQGTGA. The sequenced sample was naive CD4+ T cells sorted from blood. Subset indicated: CD45RA+ positively selected. This clonotype originated in a woman aged 25 to 39 in good health. The chain couples TRBV7-3 to TRBJ1-1; 7 bases agree with TRBD1. The CDR3: CASRGQPNTEAFF. CDR3 DNA: TGTGCCAGCAGGGGACAGCCGAACACTGAAGCTTTCTTT.